What follows are 2 T cell receptor beta chains derived from one specimen sequenced in a study of shared clonotypes between healthy human individuals. Method: immunoSEQ multiplex PCR; TCRdb's copy keeps in-frame clones and lacks some. The sample gives about 710,000 clones, roughly two thirds of which show up once; under 2% is in the top ten. The sequencing input was memory CD4+ T cells sorted from blood. The subset here: CD45RA-negative fraction. The receptors originated from a woman in her 30s in good health.

This clone showed up many times. This chain joins TRBV19 and TRBJ1-2, with D possibly TRBD1 on 6 matching bases. Germline V gene lookup returns CDR1 LNHDA and CDR2 SQIVND (reference sequence). With 0 bases removed from V and 2 bases from J, the gap between germline ends came to 22 bases. The CDR3 has 19 residues. The CDR3 nucleotides are TGTGCCAGTAGTATAGAGGTCCCAAGCTTCGGACAGCTAAACTATGGCTACACCTTC. Protein product: CASSIEVPSFGQLNYGYTF.

V is TRBV5-6 and J is TRBJ2-1, with D possibly being TRBD2 (6 bases). Per germline, CDR1 SGHDT and CDR2 YYEEEE. Trimming took off 1 base at V and 4 bases at J, with 15 bases between the two ends. The CDR3 length is 16 residues. CDR3 amino acids: CASSLKLASLYNEQFF. The CDR3 coding sequence is TGTGCCAGCAGCTTGAAACTAGCCTCACTTTACAATGAGCAGTTCTTC.